Listed below are T cell receptor beta chains from one sample, sequenced in a study of a mutant IDH1 vaccine in newly diagnosed glioma. The protocol was immunoSEQ multiplex PCR, while the TCRdb copy is restricted to in-frame clones and leaves out a portion. The table records 35,000 to 50,000 clones, 80% to 85% of them present only once. No antigens are known for them. Source: PBMCs, taken from a glioma patient whose treatment included an IDH1 peptide vaccine. Every receptor here comes from a man aged 40-49 years with glioma. The CDR3 runs from the conserved cysteine through the conserved F or W. Each record gives: CDR3 DNA, CDR3 protein, J gene, V gene, clone size, D gene. A D gene is named only where the DNA matches it firmly. The size entry is marked missing in some rows and otherwise reads once, few, many or a size class.

cdr3_nt: TGTGCCAGCAGCGCGGGGGTGTGGGGTGGCAATGAGCAGTTCTTC
cdr3_aa: CASSAGVWGGNEQFF
j_call: TRBJ2-1
v_call: TRBV2
clone_size: few
d_call: TRBD2

cdr3_nt: TGCGCCAGCAGCTTAGGTATACGCTCTGGAAACACCATATATTTT
cdr3_aa: CASSLGIRSGNTIYF
j_call: TRBJ1-3
v_call: TRBV5-1
clone_size: .
d_call: .

cdr3_nt: TGTGCCAGCAGCGGCCCCAGGGGACTAGCGAGCTCCTACGAGCAGTACTTC
cdr3_aa: CASSGPRGLASSYEQYF
j_call: TRBJ2-7
v_call: TRBV7-9
clone_size: .
d_call: TRBD2

cdr3_nt: TGCAGTGCTAGCCCCGACTACGAGCAGTACTTC
cdr3_aa: CSASPDYEQYF
j_call: TRBJ2-7
v_call: TRBV20-1
clone_size: .
d_call: .

cdr3_nt: TGTGCCAGCAGCTTATCGGGCGTTGGGCCCTACGAGCAGTACTTC
cdr3_aa: CASSLSGVGPYEQYF
j_call: TRBJ2-7
v_call: TRBV7-2
clone_size: .
d_call: .

cdr3_nt: TGTGCCAGCCGGCTCGCGGGGACTAGCGGGAGTAAGCAGTACTTC
cdr3_aa: CASRLAGTSGSKQYF
j_call: TRBJ2-7
v_call: TRBV5-4
clone_size: .
d_call: TRBD2

cdr3_nt: TGCGCCAGCAGCCAAGATAATTCGGGGGTCCGTAGCAATCAGCCCCAGCATTTT
cdr3_aa: CASSQDNSGVRSNQPQHF
j_call: TRBJ1-5
v_call: TRBV4-1
clone_size: .
d_call: .

cdr3_nt: TGTGCCAGTAGTCGGGGGTGGGGTAACACTGAAGCTTTCTTT
cdr3_aa: CASSRGWGNTEAFF
j_call: TRBJ1-1
v_call: TRBV19
clone_size: .
d_call: .

cdr3_nt: TGCGCCAGCAGCTCATCTCAGCGCGACGAGCAGTACTTC
cdr3_aa: CASSSSQRDEQYF
j_call: TRBJ2-7
v_call: TRBV5-1
clone_size: once
d_call: .

cdr3_nt: TGTGCCAGCAGCAAGAGACTAGCGGGGGACACAGATACGCAGTATTTT
cdr3_aa: CASSKRLAGDTDTQYF
j_call: TRBJ2-3
v_call: TRBV9
clone_size: .
d_call: TRBD2

cdr3_nt: TGTGCCAGCAGCCCCTTAGGGGCCCTGAGCGGGGAGCAGTACTTC
cdr3_aa: CASSPLGALSGEQYF
j_call: TRBJ2-7
v_call: TRBV14
clone_size: .
d_call: .

cdr3_nt: TGCGCCAGCAGCCAGTACGACTCCTACGAGCAGTACTTC
cdr3_aa: CASSQYDSYEQYF
j_call: TRBJ2-7
v_call: TRBV4-3
clone_size: .
d_call: .

cdr3_nt: TGCGCCAGCCCCCATAGCAATCAGCCCCAGCATTTT
cdr3_aa: CASPHSNQPQHF
j_call: TRBJ1-5
v_call: TRBV5-1
clone_size: few
d_call: .

cdr3_nt: TGTGCCAGCAGTAATTCCGGGACAGGGGGTGGCTACACCTTC
cdr3_aa: CASSNSGTGGGYTF
j_call: TRBJ1-2
v_call: TRBV6-5
clone_size: .
d_call: TRBD1

cdr3_nt: TGTGCCAGCAGCAACACGGGAGTAGGGTGGAGGCCTAACGAGCAGTACTTC
cdr3_aa: CASSNTGVGWRPNEQYF
j_call: TRBJ2-7
v_call: TRBV5-5
clone_size: .
d_call: .

cdr3_nt: TGCGCCAGCAGTCCTCCGGGGGACCAATCTGAAGCTTTCTTT
cdr3_aa: CASSPPGDQSEAFF
j_call: TRBJ1-1
v_call: TRBV5-1
clone_size: .
d_call: .

cdr3_nt: TGCAGCGTCTCCCGGGACTCCCGGGGGGGCACAGATACGCAGTATTTT
cdr3_aa: CSVSRDSRGGTDTQYF
j_call: TRBJ2-3
v_call: TRBV29-1
clone_size: .
d_call: TRBD2

cdr3_nt: TGCGCCAGCAGCGCGGCAGGGGATCGGCGCGAGCAGTACTTC
cdr3_aa: CASSAAGDRREQYF
j_call: TRBJ2-7
v_call: TRBV5-1
clone_size: .
d_call: .

cdr3_nt: TGTGCCAGCTCACCGGGTCCTATAGGGACTGAAGCTTTCTTT
cdr3_aa: CASSPGPIGTEAFF
j_call: TRBJ1-1
v_call: TRBV18
clone_size: .
d_call: .

cdr3_nt: TGTGCCAGCAGCTTATTGAGCGGGAGAGGATGGTTGAGGCAGTACTTC
cdr3_aa: CASSLLSGRGWLRQYF
j_call: TRBJ2-7
v_call: TRBV11-2
clone_size: .
d_call: TRBD2

cdr3_nt: TGCGCCAGCAGGAACAGCTTAGCAACTAATGAAAAACTGTTTTTT
cdr3_aa: CASRNSLATNEKLFF
j_call: TRBJ1-4
v_call: TRBV5-1
clone_size: .
d_call: .

cdr3_nt: TGTGCCAGCAGCTCGACAGGCGGCACAGATACGCAGTATTTT
cdr3_aa: CASSSTGGTDTQYF
j_call: TRBJ2-3
v_call: TRBV5-4
clone_size: .
d_call: .

cdr3_nt: TGCGCCACGAAGACTGACGCGAACACCGGGGAGCTGTTTTTT
cdr3_aa: CATKTDANTGELFF
j_call: TRBJ2-2
v_call: TRBV5-1
clone_size: .
d_call: .

cdr3_nt: TGTGCCAGCAGCCGGCAGATGAACACTGAAGCTTTCTTT
cdr3_aa: CASSRQMNTEAFF
j_call: TRBJ1-1
v_call: TRBV14
clone_size: .
d_call: .

cdr3_nt: TGTGCCAGCAGCTTGGGACAGGGGGCGAACTATGGCTACACCTTC
cdr3_aa: CASSLGQGANYGYTF
j_call: TRBJ1-2
v_call: TRBV7-9
clone_size: .
d_call: TRBD1

cdr3_nt: TGTGCCAGCAGCCAATTTACAGGTTCCTACAATGAGCAGTTCTTC
cdr3_aa: CASSQFTGSYNEQFF
j_call: TRBJ2-1
v_call: TRBV7-2
clone_size: .
d_call: .

cdr3_nt: TGTGCCAGCAGCAGACCGACAGGGAGTGAAAAACTGTTTTTT
cdr3_aa: CASSRPTGSEKLFF
j_call: TRBJ1-4
v_call: TRBV5-6
clone_size: .
d_call: TRBD1

cdr3_nt: TGTGCCAGCATCCTTGGTCAGGGACTTGAAGCTTTCTTT
cdr3_aa: CASILGQGLEAFF
j_call: TRBJ1-1
v_call: TRBV5-6
clone_size: .
d_call: .

cdr3_nt: TGTGCCAGCAGCCGACACGGGCTCACTGAAGCTTTCTTT
cdr3_aa: CASSRHGLTEAFF
j_call: TRBJ1-1
v_call: TRBV7-8
clone_size: .
d_call: .

cdr3_nt: TGTGCCAGCAGGGGCAGATCAGGTTCTGAAGCTTTCTTT
cdr3_aa: CASRGRSGSEAFF
j_call: TRBJ1-1
v_call: TRBV6-5
clone_size: .
d_call: .

cdr3_nt: TGTGCCAGCAGCCGTAGCCTAGCGGGAGGGCCTACCGGGGAGCTGTTTTTT
cdr3_aa: CASSRSLAGGPTGELFF
j_call: TRBJ2-2
v_call: TRBV4-2
clone_size: .
d_call: TRBD2

cdr3_nt: TGCGCCAGCAGCCTTAACTCAAGACAGAGTTTCTACGAGCAGTACTTC
cdr3_aa: CASSLNSRQSFYEQYF
j_call: TRBJ2-7
v_call: TRBV4-3
clone_size: .
d_call: .

cdr3_nt: TGTGCCAGCAGTTACGAAGCGGGAGTGCGTACCGGGGAGCTGTTTTTT
cdr3_aa: CASSYEAGVRTGELFF
j_call: TRBJ2-2
v_call: TRBV6-5
clone_size: .
d_call: TRBD2

cdr3_nt: TGCGCCAGCAGCCAAAGGACAGGGACGGCTGAAAAACTGTTTTTT
cdr3_aa: CASSQRTGTAEKLFF
j_call: TRBJ1-4
v_call: TRBV4-1
clone_size: .
d_call: TRBD1